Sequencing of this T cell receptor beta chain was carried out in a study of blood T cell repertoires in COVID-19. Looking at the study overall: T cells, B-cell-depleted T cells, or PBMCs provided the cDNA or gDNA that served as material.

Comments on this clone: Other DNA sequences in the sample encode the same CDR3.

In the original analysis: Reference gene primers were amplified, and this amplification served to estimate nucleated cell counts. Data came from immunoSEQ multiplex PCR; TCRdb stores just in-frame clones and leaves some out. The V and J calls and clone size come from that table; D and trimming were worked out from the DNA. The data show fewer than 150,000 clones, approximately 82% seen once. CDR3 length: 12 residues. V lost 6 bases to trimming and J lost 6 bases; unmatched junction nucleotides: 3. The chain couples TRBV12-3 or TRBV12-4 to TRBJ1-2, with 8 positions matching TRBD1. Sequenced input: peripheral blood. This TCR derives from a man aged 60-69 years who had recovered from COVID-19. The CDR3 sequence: CASSRTGNGYTF. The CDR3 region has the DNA TGTGCCAGCAGCCGGACAGGGAATGGCTACACCTTC.